The T cell receptor (beta chain) described here comes from a study of T cell responses to AZD1222 COVID-19 vaccine (dated by TCRdb to the early 2020s). Regarding the complete study: TCR sequencing was performed for about 250 trial participants, of whom about 200 were given two doses of AZD1222 and approximately 25 were given two doses of MenACWY control vaccine. Trial participants were enrolled by age into subgroups of 18-55, 56-69 and 70-plus years, and around 150, 28 and 57 TCR-sequenced participants, respectively, were included in these subgroups.

Findings and caveats that apply to the study as a whole: Participants were mostly white British, with more females than males. The authors suggested clonal diversity may have been underestimated. Conclusions about previously exposed vaccinees are limited because only six or seven AZD1222 recipients were SARS-CoV-2 seropositive at baseline. The vaccine-associated CD4 TCRs covered the entire spike protein, and the dominant responses fell in regions 160-218 and 743-854. After two AZD1222 doses, both the breadth and the depth of spike-specific TCRs were significantly higher than at day 0 and than in MenACWY recipients. The 56-69-year group was small, and its depth increase did not reach significance, likely because of low power. Reportedly, close to half of the unique spike-specific TCRs recognized epitopes lying outside the regions that are mutated in the B.1.351 and B.1.1.7 variants. Because no day 14 peak-response samples were available, repertoires were characterized only after the peak T cell response.

The germline V gene (reference sequence) yields LGHDT for CDR1 and YNNKEL for CDR2. From the cysteine up to the phenylalanine, the CDR3 has a length of 17 residues. The read is trimmed to its CDR3 DNA, 51 bases read in frame from base 1. The germline V and J ends show losses of 3 bases and 3 bases respectively, and no gene match explains 9 bases of the junction. This specimen's time point label, interpreted: about 28 days (+/-7) after the second vaccine dose. AZD1222 recipients given second doses at about 4 weeks or at about 12 weeks were pooled, since spike-specific TCR depth and breadth were not found to differ between the two schedules. Vaccinee samples came from UK trials COV001 and COV002, including a single-blind randomized controlled phase 2/3 trial of AZD1222 (ChAdOx1 nCoV-19) in healthy adults. Trial participant PBMC samples were collected at day 0 and day 28 after the second dose for TCRbeta chain sequencing.

The CDR3 regions of human TCRbeta chains were analyzed by immunosequencing. The authors' pipeline ran thus. Repertoire TCRs were checked for matches against a reference library of SARS-CoV-2-specific TCRs that had been generated using the MIRA antigen-specificity platform. Breadth was defined as the fraction of unique TCRs that were SARS-CoV-2-associated, and depth was defined as the fraction of total T cells that were SARS-CoV-2-associated. Each spike-specific TCR was assigned to its reactive spike region and to a CD4 or CD8 class using the MIRA data. Log10-transformed breadth and depth values were compared by one-way ANOVA with Sidak's multiple comparisons tests. In TCRdb, the immuneACCESS table is reduced to in-frame sequences with V and J assigned. These tables do not hold every clone; where another copy was compared, an unresolved V gene accounts for under half, and the others remain unexplained. V and J calls and clone size follow that table, whereas D and trimming were derived from the DNA. This sample comprises 90,000 to 100,000 clones, about four fifths of them detected only once. The ten largest clones represent 12% to 15% of the sample.

In the case of this clone: This receptor's antigen is unknown. It has no much larger one-base neighbor in the sample; base qualities were not kept.

This chain joins TRBV3-1 (or the pseudogene TRBV3-2) to TRBJ2-3, with 10 middle bases fitting TRBD2. The sequence was obtained from an adult who received the AZD1222 COVID-19 vaccine. Specimen: peripheral blood, collected 28 days after the second AZD1222 dose. The sequenced DNA is TGTGCCAGCAGCCACCCTAGCGGGGGCCATGAGACAGATACGCAGTATTTT. Its translation is CASSHPSGGHETDTQYF.